The next 2 T cell receptor beta chains were all read from a single sample in a study of tumor-infiltrating lymphocytes in primary liver carcinoma. Reverse transcription of approximately 500 ng total RNA with a constant-region primer produced TCR beta cDNA. It was through three nested multiplex PCR rounds of slightly modified ARM-PCR that TCR beta libraries arose. TRBV1-TRBV30 forward primers and a C-beta reverse primer were used in the first two PCR rounds, which each ran for around 10 cycles. TCRdb fed the multiplex PCR reads into MiXCR, producing one record per CDR3 protein. The data contain approximately 300,000 distinct CDR3 sequences, 60% to 80% of them singletons. In addition to blood RNA drawn from unsorted whole blood, germline DNA was extracted. The sample taken for sequencing was peripheral blood. These receptors were obtained from a middle-aged man with primary liver carcinoma and hepatitis B virus infection.

The V and J genes are TRBV5-1 and TRBJ2-1; D not resolved. The CDR3 loop spans 16 amino acids. Trimming pared 1 base from V and 1 base from J, leaving 12 bases between. Germline V lookup: CDR1 SGHRS, CDR2 YFSETQ. CDR3 sequence (DNA): TGCGCCAGCAGCTTGTATCTGGGCACATCCTACAATGAGCAGTTCTTC. Translating gives CASSLYLGTSYNEQFF.

With regard to this clonotype: With a much larger clone just one base away, this may be a read error. V and J are TRBV7-9 and TRBJ1-5, with D maybe TRBD1 (5 bases). The germline CDR1 and CDR2 sequences are SEHNR and FQNEAQ (reference sequence). The CDR3 runs to 13 residues. The CDR3 is CASSLAGDQHQHF. The CDR3 DNA sequence: TGTGCCAGCAGCTTAGCGGGGGACCAGCACCAGCATTTT.